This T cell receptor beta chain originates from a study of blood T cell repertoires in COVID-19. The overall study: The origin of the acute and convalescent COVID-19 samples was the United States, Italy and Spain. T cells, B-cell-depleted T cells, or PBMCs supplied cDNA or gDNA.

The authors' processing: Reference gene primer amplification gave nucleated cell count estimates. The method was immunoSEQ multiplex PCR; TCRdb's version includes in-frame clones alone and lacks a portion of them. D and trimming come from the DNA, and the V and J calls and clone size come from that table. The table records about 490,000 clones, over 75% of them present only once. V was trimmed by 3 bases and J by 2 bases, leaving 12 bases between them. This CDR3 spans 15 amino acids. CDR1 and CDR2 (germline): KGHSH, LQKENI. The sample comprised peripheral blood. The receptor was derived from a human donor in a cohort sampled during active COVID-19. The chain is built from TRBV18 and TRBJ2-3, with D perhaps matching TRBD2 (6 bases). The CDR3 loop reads CASSPTSTYTDTQYF. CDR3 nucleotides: TGTGCCAGCTCACCTACTAGCACGTACACAGATACGCAGTATTTT. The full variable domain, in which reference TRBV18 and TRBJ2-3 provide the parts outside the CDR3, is NAGVMQNPRHLVRRRGQEARLRCSPMKGHSHVYWYRQLPEEGLKFMVYLQKENIIDESGMPKERFSAEFPKEGPSILRIQQVVRGDSAAYFCASSPTSTYTDTQYFGPGTRLTVL.